The TCR beta chain described here comes from a study of OX40 agonist ivuxolimab in advanced cancers. Study-level background: Dose-escalation patients were diagnosed with hepatocellular carcinoma, melanoma, renal cell cancer or head and neck cancer. Of the participants, around 39% had some prior anti-PD-1, anti-PD-L1 or anti-CTLA-4 therapy, which was allowed. Study-wide results and caveats: Clonal expansion in partial responders at 0.1-3.0 mg/kg ranked among the lowest. The mean number of expanded clones was higher in CD8+ T cells than in CD4+.

CDR1 SGHDN and CDR2 FVKESK come from the germline V gene. V lost 1 base to trimming and J lost 0 bases, with 13 bases between them. The CDR3 length is 17 residues. Concerning this clone itself: The antigen is not known.

Repertoires were generated with immunoSEQ multiplex PCR, while TCRdb's copy carries only in-frame clones and drops some. The sample gives about 120,000 clones, around 91% of which show up once; around 0.57% is in the top ten. The clonotype comes from an adult with an advanced solid tumor such as melanoma, head and neck, liver or kidney cancer. Sequenced material: CD4+ or CD8+ T cells sorted from blood, taken in a trial of the OX40 agonist ivuxolimab. V and J are TRBV14 and TRBJ1-3; D is unclear. Here the CDR3 DNA reads TGTGCCAGCAGCCAAGGATGGTGGGAGAGCTCTGGAAACACCATATATTTT. Its protein product is CASSQGWWESSGNTIYF.